Each of the 9 T cell receptor beta chains below was sequenced from the same sample in a study of T cell responses to AZD1222 COVID-19 vaccine. TCRdb's copy holds only in-frame clones and misses some; the assay was immunoSEQ multiplex PCR. The sample shows 90,000 to 130,000 clones, 88% of them seen only once. The sample here was peripheral blood, taken on day 0 of AZD1222 vaccination. All receptors derive from an adult in good health.

The chain employs TRBV27 and TRBJ1-1; 10 positions agree with TRBD1. Losses at the gene ends were 2 bases for V and 3 bases for J; bases not matched to a gene: 9. The CDR3 extends over 17 amino acids. Germline CDR1 and CDR2: MNHEY and SMNVEV (reference sequence). The CDR3 reads CASSLHATGGFDTEAFF. Here the CDR3 DNA reads TGTGCCAGCAGTTTACACGCGACAGGGGGCTTTGACACTGAAGCTTTCTTT.

V is TRBV11-2 and J is TRBJ1-1; D is possibly TRBD1 (5 bases). Trimming cost V 5 bases and J 2 bases, with 18 bases left between them. Germline V gives CDR1 SGHAT, CDR2 FQNNGV. This CDR3 region has 16 residues. The CDR3 sequence is CASSRRQSSLNTEAFF. The CDR3 nucleotides are TGTGCCAGCAGCCGACGACAGTCTTCCCTCAACACTGAAGCTTTCTTT.

Points on this clone: An end of the junction does not agree with germline; a read error may underlie this. V is TRBV30 and J is TRBJ2-2, with TRBD2 matching over 7 bases. The CDR3 covers 11 residues. Germline V gene sequence: CDR1 GTSNPN, CDR2 SVGIG (reference sequence). The CDR3 DNA reads TGTGCCGGGAGGGCCGCGGGGGAGCTGTTTTTT. Translation: CAGRAAGELFF.

The chain couples TRBV19 to TRBJ1-1, with D possibly matching TRBD1 (5 bases). CDR1 and CDR2 (germline): LNHDA, SQIVND (reference sequence). The V end lost 4 bases, the J end lost 1 base, and 13 bases lay between the germline ends. The CDR3 spans 15 residues. The CDR3 nucleotides are TGTGCCAGTAGTACCCCAATGGGGACGAACACTGAAGCTTTCTTT. It specifies CASSTPMGTNTEAFF.

The V and J genes are TRBV5-1 and TRBJ2-7; 12 bases align to TRBD2. Trimming removed 7 bases from V and 3 bases from J; junction bases left unmatched: 2. The CDR3 totals 13 residues. Germline-derived CDR1 and CDR2 are SGHRS and YFSETQ. The CDR3 sequence is CASGTSGFYEQYF. For the CDR3, the DNA is TGCGCCAGCGGGACTAGCGGGTTCTACGAGCAGTACTTC. Complete variable domain (other parts from reference TRBV5-1 and TRBJ2-7): KAGVTQTPRYLIKTRGQQVTLSCSPISGHRSVSWYQQTPGQGLQFLFEYFSETQRNKGNFPGRFSGRQFSNSRSEMNVSTLELGDSALYLCASGTSGFYEQYFGPGTRLTVT.

This clone was found a few times. The chain is built from TRBV2 and TRBJ1-5; maybe TRBD1 (6 bases). The CDR3 loop spans 14 amino acids. CDR1 is SNHLY and CDR2 is FYNNEI in the germline V gene. Trimming removed 7 bases at V and 6 bases at J, with 16 bases between. The CDR3 region is CASTLGGGIQPQHF. The CDR3 coding sequence is TGTGCCAGCACCTTAGGGGGGGGAATTCAGCCCCAGCATTTT.

This chain joins TRBV2 and TRBJ1-2; 9 nucleotides align to TRBD1. The germline V gene has CDR1 SNHLY and CDR2 FYNNEI. This CDR3 is 16 amino acids long. V lost 4 bases and J lost 4; bases outside the gene matches: 10. As DNA, the CDR3 is TGTGCCAGCAGTGGGACAGGGGCCCCCCGACTCTATGGCTACACCTTC. It encodes CASSGTGAPRLYGYTF.

V gene TRBV29-1 combines with J gene TRBJ1-3; D is unresolved. The V end was cut by 7 bases, the J end by 0 bases, with 10 bases between. CDR1 SQVTM and CDR2 ANQGSEA come from the germline V gene. The CDR3 is 13 amino acids. For the CDR3, the DNA is TGCAGCGGCCGGAGCGTCTCTGGAAACACCATATATTTT. This translates into CSGRSVSGNTIYF.

This chain links TRBV5-5 with TRBJ1-1, with 11 bases that match TRBD1. The V gene end was trimmed by 5 bases and the J gene end by 7 bases; junction bases not matched to a gene: 7. Per germline, CDR1 SGHKS and CDR2 YYEKEE (reference sequence). There are 14 residues in the CDR3. CDR3 loop: CASRAGQGVFEAFF. The CDR3 region has the DNA TGTGCCAGCAGAGCGGGACAGGGGGTCTTTGAAGCTTTCTTT.